This T cell receptor beta chain was retrieved from a study of beta chain features in type 1 diabetes. Whole-study context: Healthy donors and patients showed comparable age, gender and cell yields. General study points: The study notes PCR might favor shorter templates equally in patients and controls. Within each of all four CD4+ subsets, Type 1 diabetes patients had TCRB CDR3s that were moderately but significantly shorter. Patients' naive, central memory and regulatory TCRB repertoires appeared more alike than those of healthy donors.

The V end was cut by 4 bases, the J end by 7 bases, with 13 bases between. CDR1 is SGHTA, CDR2 FQGNSA, per germline. The CDR3 is made up of 13 amino acids. Comments on this clone: Its antigen is not identified.

Expressed TCRB transcripts were sequenced because the isolated RNA had all been reverse transcribed beforehand. The read count averaged around 3.5 million across naive, central memory and regulatory T cell samples. The table came from immunoSEQ multiplex PCR; TCRdb's copy has only in-frame clones and leaves some out. The sample includes 300,000 to 350,000 clones, roughly 13% seen only once; the top ten take about 0.015%. The chain carries TRBV7-2 and TRBJ2-5, with a weak D call TRBD2 (7 bases). The material sequenced was naive CD4+ T cells from blood. The receptor comes from a woman aged 18-29 years with type 1 diabetes. The CDR3, as DNA: TGTGCCAGCAGCTACGCAGGGGAGGGGACCCAGTACTTC. It codes for CASSYAGEGTQYF.